This T cell receptor (beta chain) was recorded in a study of T cell changes during pregnancy in multiple sclerosis. Profiled with immunoSEQ multiplex PCR; TCRdb holds only in-frame clones, not every one. The sample records some 77,000 clones, roughly 92% being singletons. This clone has just one count. V was pared by 3 bases and J by 6 bases, with 11 bases of the junction left unmatched. CDR1 KGHSY and CDR2 FQNENV come from the germline V gene. The CDR3 is 16 amino acids. This clonotype was obtained from a female donor with multiple sclerosis, enrolled in a pregnancy study. This material consisted of CD4+ T cells from peripheral blood mononuclear cells, taken before pregnancy. The genes are TRBV16 and TRBJ1-2, with TRBD1 identical over 9 bases. The CDR3 loop is CASSQTQGAYQDGYTF. CDR3 bases: TGTGCCAGCAGCCAGACACAGGGGGCTTACCAGGATGGCTACACCTTC.